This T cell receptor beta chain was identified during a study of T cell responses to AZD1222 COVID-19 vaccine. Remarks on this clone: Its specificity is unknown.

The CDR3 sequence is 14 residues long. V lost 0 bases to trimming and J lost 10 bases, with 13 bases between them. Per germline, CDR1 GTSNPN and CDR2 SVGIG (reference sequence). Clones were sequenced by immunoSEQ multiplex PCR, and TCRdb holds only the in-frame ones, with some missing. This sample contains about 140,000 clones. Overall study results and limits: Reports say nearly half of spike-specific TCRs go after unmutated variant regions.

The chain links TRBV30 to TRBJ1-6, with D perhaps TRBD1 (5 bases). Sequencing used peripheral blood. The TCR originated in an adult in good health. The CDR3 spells CAWSVAPWDSPLHF. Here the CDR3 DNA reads TGTGCCTGGAGTGTGGCCCCCTGGGACTCACCCCTCCACTTT. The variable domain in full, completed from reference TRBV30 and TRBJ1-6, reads SQTIHQWPATLVQPVGSPLSLECTVEGTSNPNLYWYRQAAGRGLQLLFYSVGIGQISSEVPQNLSASRPQDRQFILSSKKLLLSDSGFYLCAWSVAPWDSPLHFGNGTRLTVT.